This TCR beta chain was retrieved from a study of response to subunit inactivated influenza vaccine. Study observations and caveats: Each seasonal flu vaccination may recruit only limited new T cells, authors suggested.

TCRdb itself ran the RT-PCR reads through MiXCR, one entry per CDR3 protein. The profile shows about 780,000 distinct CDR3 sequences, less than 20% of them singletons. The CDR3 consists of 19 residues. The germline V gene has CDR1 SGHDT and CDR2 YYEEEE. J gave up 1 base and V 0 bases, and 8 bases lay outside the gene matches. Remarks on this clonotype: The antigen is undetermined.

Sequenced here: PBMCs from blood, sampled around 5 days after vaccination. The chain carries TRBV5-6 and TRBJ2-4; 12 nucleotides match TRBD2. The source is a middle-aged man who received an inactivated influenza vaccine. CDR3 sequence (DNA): TGTGCCAGCAGCTTGGGCGGACTAGCGGGGACTACTGCCAAAAACATTCAGTACTTC. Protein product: CASSLGGLAGTTAKNIQYF.